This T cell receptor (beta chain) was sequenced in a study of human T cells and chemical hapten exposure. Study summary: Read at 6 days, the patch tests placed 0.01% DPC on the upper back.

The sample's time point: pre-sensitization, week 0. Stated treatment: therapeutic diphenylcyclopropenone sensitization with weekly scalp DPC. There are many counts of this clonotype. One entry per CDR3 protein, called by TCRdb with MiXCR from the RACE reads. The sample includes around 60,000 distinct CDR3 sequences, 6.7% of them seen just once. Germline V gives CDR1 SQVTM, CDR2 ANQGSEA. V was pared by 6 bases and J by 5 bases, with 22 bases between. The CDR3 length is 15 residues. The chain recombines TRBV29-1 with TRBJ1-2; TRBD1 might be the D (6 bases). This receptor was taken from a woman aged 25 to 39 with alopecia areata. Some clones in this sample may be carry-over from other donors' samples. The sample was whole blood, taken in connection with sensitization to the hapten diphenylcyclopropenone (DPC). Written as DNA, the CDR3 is TGCAGCGTGGCCCGGGGGCAGGTCTACCTTTATGGCTACACCTTC. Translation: CSVARGQVYLYGYTF.